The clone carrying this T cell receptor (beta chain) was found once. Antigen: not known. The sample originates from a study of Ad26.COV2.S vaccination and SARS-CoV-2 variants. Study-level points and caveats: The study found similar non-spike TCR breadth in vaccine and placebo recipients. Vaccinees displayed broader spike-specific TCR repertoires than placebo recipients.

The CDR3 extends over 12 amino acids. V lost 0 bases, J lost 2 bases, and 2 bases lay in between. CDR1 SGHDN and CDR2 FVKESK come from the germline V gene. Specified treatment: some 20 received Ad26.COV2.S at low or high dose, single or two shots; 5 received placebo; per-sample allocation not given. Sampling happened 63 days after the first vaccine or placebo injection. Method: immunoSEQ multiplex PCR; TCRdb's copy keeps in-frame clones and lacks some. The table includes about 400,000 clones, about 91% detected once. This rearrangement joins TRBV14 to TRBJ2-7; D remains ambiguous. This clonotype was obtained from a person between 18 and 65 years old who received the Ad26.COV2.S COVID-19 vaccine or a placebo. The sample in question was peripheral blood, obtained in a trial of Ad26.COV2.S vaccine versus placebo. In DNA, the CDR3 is TGTGCCAGCAGCCAAGAAACCTACGAGCAGTACTTC. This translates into CASSQETYEQYF.